The rows below give T cell receptor beta chains drawn from one sample of a study of blood T cell repertoires in COVID-19. Sequencing used immunoSEQ multiplex PCR; TCRdb keeps in-frame clones, though not all of them. This sample carries 86,000 or so clones, about 89% of them seen once, and the ten largest clones take 4.5% to 6%. What was sequenced was peripheral blood. These receptors originate from a man aged 50-59 years with active or convalescent COVID-19. The CDR3 runs from the conserved cysteine through the conserved F or W. D genes are given only for firm matches. Size is omitted from some rows. Given values are once, few, many or a class for expanded clones.

TRBD1 TRBJ1-5 TRBV4-1 NA CASSQGGTDQPQHF TGCGCCAGCAGCCAAGGTGGGACAGATCAGCCCCAGCATTTT
TRBD1 TRBJ2-7 TRBV6-5 once CASSNTGGGYEQYF TGTGCCAGCAGTAACACAGGGGGTGGCTACGAGCAGTACTTC
TRBD2 TRBJ2-5 TRBV5-1 NA CASSGGLAGAREETQYF TGCGCCAGCAGCGGCGGACTAGCGGGGGCCCGGGAAGAGACCCAGTACTTC
NA TRBJ2-1 TRBV18 NA CASSPYDPIAATEQFF TGTGCCAGCTCACCTTACGACCCGATAGCGGCTACTGAGCAGTTCTTC
TRBD2 TRBJ2-5 TRBV7-8 NA CASSLGPSGGAGETQYF TGTGCCAGCAGCTTAGGGCCTAGCGGGGGGGCCGGAGAGACCCAGTACTTC
NA TRBJ1-2 TRBV9 NA CASSEGGDLNGYTF TGTGCCAGCAGCGAGGGAGGGGACCTGAATGGCTACACCTTC
NA TRBJ1-5 TRBV10-2 NA CASSESLGLQPQHF TGCGCCAGCAGTGAGTCGTTGGGGCTTCAGCCCCAGCATTTT
TRBD1 TRBJ1-1 TRBV7-9 NA CASSWGTGGGTEAFF TGTGCCAGCAGCTGGGGGACAGGGGGTGGCACTGAAGCTTTCTTT
TRBD1 TRBJ1-1 TRBV18 NA CASSRGTGGYTEAFF TGTGCCAGCTCACGGGGGACAGGGGGCTACACTGAAGCTTTCTTT
NA TRBJ2-7 TRBV18 NA CASSPRSGEDYEQYF TGTGCCAGCTCACCACGGTCCGGGGAGGACTACGAGCAGTACTTC
NA TRBJ2-3 TRBV19 NA CASSSYRDTQYF TGTGCCAGTAGTTCATACAGAGATACGCAGTATTTT
TRBD1 TRBJ2-3 TRBV7-7 few CASSPRTGGGTDTQYF TGTGCCAGCAGCCCCCGGACAGGGGGCGGCACAGATACGCAGTATTTT
NA TRBJ2-1 TRBV18 NA CASSPTVSYNEQFF TGTGCCAGCTCACCAACAGTTTCCTACAATGAGCAGTTCTTC
NA TRBJ1-5 TRBV6-6 NA CASSYSIPGQPQHF TGTGCCAGCAGTTACTCGATCCCGGGACAGCCCCAGCATTTT
TRBD1 TRBJ1-6 TRBV10-2 NA CASRTGVGGSPLHF TGCGCCAGCAGGACAGGGGTCGGGGGGTCACCCCTCCACTTT
TRBD2 TRBJ2-3 TRBV9 once CASSVVSGGADTQYF TGTGCCAGCAGCGTAGTCTCGGGGGGTGCAGATACGCAGTATTTT
NA TRBJ2-5 TRBV29-1 few CSVSPEQGRGTQYF TGCAGCGTTTCTCCCGAACAGGGCCGAGGGACCCAGTACTTC
TRBD1 TRBJ2-3 TRBV10-3 once CATGQGAYTDTQYF TGTGCAACAGGGCAGGGGGCCTACACAGATACGCAGTATTTT
NA TRBJ1-5 TRBV5-6 NA CASSLGFQASNQPQHF TGTGCCAGCAGCTTGGGTTTCCAGGCTAGCAATCAGCCCCAGCATTTT
NA TRBJ1-1 TRBV10-2 NA CASWRGVAEAFF TGCGCCAGCTGGCGGGGAGTCGCTGAAGCTTTCTTT
TRBD1 TRBJ2-2 TRBV7-9 once CASSTQGQGAGLWELFF TGTGCCAGCAGCACACAAGGACAGGGGGCCGGGTTGTGGGAGCTGTTTTTT
NA TRBJ2-7 TRBV7-9 NA CASTFDRDSSFEQYF TGTGCCAGCACGTTCGACCGGGACTCATCTTTCGAGCAGTACTTC
NA TRBJ1-2 TRBV11-2 NA CASSLGGLRGSYGYTF TGTGCCAGCAGCTTAGGGGGACTCCGAGGATCCTATGGCTACACCTTC
NA TRBJ1-1 TRBV7-9 NA CASSTQGTEAFF TGTGCCAGCAGCACACAGGGTACTGAAGCTTTCTTT
TRBD1 TRBJ2-5 TRBV7-6 NA CASSLAQGTQETQYF TGTGCCAGCAGCTTAGCACAGGGGACACAAGAGACCCAGTACTTC
TRBD1 TRBJ2-1 TRBV7-9 NA CASSQLGQGYNEQFF TGTGCCAGCAGTCAACTGGGACAGGGATACAATGAGCAGTTCTTC
TRBD1 TRBJ1-6 TRBV28 few CASSGGQGFDSPLHF TGTGCCAGCAGTGGAGGACAGGGCTTTGATTCACCCCTCCACTTT
NA TRBJ1-1 TRBV28 NA CATSSWRLNTEAFF TGTGCCACCAGCTCCTGGCGGCTGAACACTGAAGCTTTCTTT
NA TRBJ2-1 TRBV5-8 once CASSLRTGSGNEQFF TGTGCCAGCAGCTTGCGAACAGGGTCGGGCAATGAGCAGTTCTTC
NA TRBJ1-4 TRBV28 NA CASSYRNGQPNEKLFF TGTGCCAGCAGTTACAGAAACGGACAGCCTAATGAAAAACTGTTTTTT
NA TRBJ1-1 TRBV6-2/TRBV6-3 NA CASSFTGLTEAFF TGTGCCAGCAGCTTCACAGGTCTGACTGAAGCTTTCTTT
NA TRBJ2-1 TRBV14 NA CASSPPRQYNEQFF TGTGCCAGCAGTCCACCCCGACAGTACAATGAGCAGTTCTTC
NA TRBJ2-5 TRBV18 NA CASSPQRYQETQYF TGTGCCAGCTCCCCTCAGCGGTACCAAGAGACCCAGTACTTC
NA TRBJ2-5 TRBV6-6 NA CASSPGGPQETQYF TGTGCCAGCAGTCCGGGGGGCCCCCAAGAGACCCAGTACTTC
NA TRBJ2-5 TRBV7-9 NA CASSLDRVRETQYF TGTGCCAGCAGCTTAGACAGGGTTAGGGAGACCCAGTACTTC
TRBD2 TRBJ2-1 TRBV3-1/TRBV3-2 NA CASSSSGASSYNEQFF TGTGCCAGCAGCTCGAGCGGGGCAAGCTCCTACAATGAGCAGTTCTTC
TRBD1 TRBJ1-2 TRBV19 NA CASSPTGRYGYTF TGTGCCAGTAGCCCGACAGGGCGGTATGGCTACACCTTC
NA TRBJ2-5 TRBV5-1 NA CASSLQETQYF TGCGCCAGCAGCCTCCAGGAGACCCAGTACTTC
TRBD1 TRBJ1-5 TRBV6-5 NA CASRDREDQPQHF TGTGCCAGCAGAGACAGGGAGGATCAGCCCCAGCATTTT
TRBD1 TRBJ1-5 TRBV5-5 NA CASSLDRGLDQPQHF TGTGCCAGCAGCTTGGACAGGGGGCTGGATCAGCCCCAGCATTTT
NA TRBJ1-3 TRBV9 NA CASSATGSGNTIYF TGTGCCAGCAGCGCGACGGGATCTGGAAACACCATATATTTT
NA TRBJ1-6 TRBV2 NA CASNTGVYNSPLHF TGTGCCAGCAATACCGGGGTCTATAATTCACCCCTCCACTTT
NA TRBJ1-6 TRBV27 few CASSYTGINSPLHF TGTGCCAGCAGCTATACAGGGATTAATTCACCCCTCCACTTT
TRBD1 TRBJ1-2 TRBV7-8 NA CASSLNRGTNYGYTF TGTGCCAGCAGCCTGAACAGGGGGACGAACTATGGCTACACCTTC
TRBD1 TRBJ1-2 TRBV10-3 NA CAISVGAGQGVNYGYTF TGTGCCATCAGTGTAGGGGCGGGACAGGGAGTGAACTATGGCTACACCTTC
NA TRBJ1-2 TRBV19 once CASRSAGRNYGYTF TGTGCCAGTAGGTCGGCAGGGCGTAACTATGGCTACACCTTC
NA TRBJ1-4 TRBV20-1 few CSASSGTGNEKLFF TGCAGTGCTAGTTCGGGTACTGGTAATGAAAAACTGTTTTTT
TRBD1 TRBJ2-3 TRBV2 NA CASSERQGASTDTQYF TGTGCCAGCAGTGAACGACAGGGGGCCTCCACAGATACGCAGTATTTT
TRBD2 TRBJ2-7 TRBV3-1/TRBV3-2 NA CASSLGLAGGREQYF TGTGCCAGCAGCCTCGGACTAGCGGGGGGGCGCGAGCAGTACTTC
NA TRBJ1-4 TRBV19 NA CASSITGRQDNEKLFF TGTGCCAGTAGTATAACAGGTCGGCAGGATAATGAAAAACTGTTTTTT
TRBD1 TRBJ2-4 TRBV18 NA CASSLGTGSFNIQYF TGTGCCAGCTCGCTGGGGACAGGGTCATTTAACATTCAGTACTTC